This TCR beta chain was captured in a study of blood T cell repertoires in COVID-19. Turning to the study itself: Researchers got acute and convalescent COVID-19 samples from the United States, Italy and Spain. PBMCs, B-cell-depleted T cells, or T cells were the source of the cDNA or gDNA that made up the material.

Original handling: Counts of nucleated cells, estimated from reference gene primer amplification, were obtained. Some clones are missing from TCRdb's copy, which holds only in-frame ones; the method was immunoSEQ multiplex PCR. From that table come the V and J calls and clone size; the DNA was used to work out D and trimming. This sample has a few hundred thousand clones, with roughly 80% found just once. This clone appeared a few times. Sequencing input: peripheral blood. The TCR originated in a man aged 55 to 69 who had recovered from COVID-19.

CDR3: CASSLGDNSPLHF. In DNA, the CDR3 is TGCGCCAGCAGCTTGGGCGATAATTCACCCCTCCACTTT. The chain carries TRBV5-1 and TRBJ1-6; D is ambiguous. Germline CDR1 is SGHRS and CDR2 is YFSETQ. This CDR3 contains 13 residues. V shed 0 bases and J shed 5 bases, with 3 bases lying between them.